This T cell receptor (beta chain) was obtained from a study of cytomegalovirus exposure and HLA in healthy donors. The germline V gene encodes CDR1 SGHVS and CDR2 FQNEAQ. The CDR3 extends over 17 amino acids. V lost 1 base and J lost 6; bases outside the gene matches: 4. Primers included in the PCR were 60 Vbeta and 13 Jbeta primers. Measured with immunoSEQ multiplex PCR; TCRdb has only the in-frame clones, and not every one. Among 150,000 to 200,000 clones listed, 81% were seen once. The table lists this clone with a few counts. Source material: PBMCs. The clonotype originates from a man in his fifties or sixties in good health and CMV-seropositive. This chain connects TRBV7-8 to TRBJ2-2, with 14 bases fitting TRBD2. CDR3 bases: TGTGCCAGCAGCTTAGAAATGGGACTAGCGGGAGCCGGGGAGCTGTTTTTT. Its protein is CASSLEMGLAGAGELFF. The variable domain in full, with the rest retrieved from reference TRBV7-8 and TRBJ2-2, is GAGVSQSPRYKVAKRGQDVALRCDPISGHVSLFWYQQALGQGPEFLTYFQNEAQLDKSGLPSDRFFAERPEGSVSTLKIQRTQQEDSAVYLCASSLEMGLAGAGELFFGEGSRLTVL.